These 3 T cell receptor beta chains share one sample of origin, sequenced in a study of cytomegalovirus exposure and HLA in healthy donors. The PCR ran on 60 Vbeta and 13 Jbeta primers. TCRdb keeps only in-frame clones here, not all; method: immunoSEQ multiplex PCR. The sample holds roughly 69,000 clones, about 70% seen once. The sequencing sample was made of PBMCs. The receptor set was obtained from a man between 18 and 29 years old in good health and CMV-seronegative.

The chain uses TRBV6-6 and TRBJ2-3, with 10 bases matching TRBD2. The germline V gene encodes CDR1 MNHNY and CDR2 SVGAGI (reference sequence). V trimming: 5 bases; J trimming: 6 bases; junction bases outside the gene matches: 8. The CDR3 contains 15 residues. The CDR3: CASSPSGGARDTQYF. The DNA of the CDR3 is TGTGCCAGCAGTCCCAGCGGGGGGGCCAGGGATACGCAGTATTTT.

The rearrangement uses TRBV5-1 and TRBJ1-2; tentatively, D is TRBD1 (6 bases). This CDR3 is built from 14 residues. V lost 4 bases and J 5 bases, leaving 15 bases between the germline ends. Germline V gene data show CDR1 as SGHRS and CDR2 as YFSETQ. The CDR3 DNA reads TGCGCCAGCAGCATTGGACAGAGCACTTATGGCTACACCTTC. Encoded protein: CASSIGQSTYGYTF.

This chain uses TRBV7-9 with TRBJ1-3, with D uncertain. CDR3 length: 15 residues. The germline V gene has CDR1 SEHNR and CDR2 FQNEAQ (reference sequence). The V end was cut by 2 bases, the J end by 4 bases, with 12 bases between. The CDR3 protein is CASSLPQRRGNTIYF. Written as DNA, the CDR3 is TGTGCCAGCAGCTTACCCCAGCGAAGAGGAAACACCATATATTTT.